One sample yielded the 14 T cell receptor beta chains listed below, sequenced in a study of radiotherapy plus CTLA-4 blockade in lung cancer. TCRdb keeps only in-frame clones here, not all; method: immunoSEQ multiplex PCR. Here the sample spans approximately 98,000 clones, approximately 78% being singletons. Sequences were derived from peripheral blood, sampled from a patient treated with radiotherapy plus ipilimumab. The receptors here all came from a human donor with non-small cell lung cancer who had a partial response to radiotherapy plus ipilimumab.

The J gene is TRBJ2-7, the V gene TRBV5-5; D is perhaps TRBD2 (6 bases). The CDR3 has 14 residues. From germline, CDR1 is SGHKS and CDR2 YYEKEE (reference sequence). With 3 bases removed from V and 2 bases from J, the gap between germline ends came to 12 bases. The CDR3 DNA reads as TGTGCCAGCAGCTCGTGGGAGGTCACCTACGAGCAGTACTTC. Protein sequence: CASSSWEVTYEQYF.

The V call is TRBV9, the J call TRBJ2-7, with 7 bases that match TRBD2. J was trimmed by 3 bases and V by 4 bases; bases with no gene match: 10. The length of the CDR3 is 15 residues. Germline CDR1 SGDLS, CDR2 YYNGEE. For the CDR3, the DNA is TGTGCCAGCAGCCCCCGGGACTATTCAGTCTACGAGCAGTACTTC. Translated, it gives CASSPRDYSVYEQYF.

V is TRBV6-1 and J is TRBJ1-1; 7 nucleotides line up with TRBD1. Per germline, CDR1 MNHNS and CDR2 SASEGT. This CDR3 contains 15 residues. V shed 5 bases, J shed 1 base, and the junction held 7 bases outside the gene matches. The CDR3 region is CASSSRGTANTEAFF. In DNA, the CDR3 is TGTGCCAGCAGTTCCCGAGGGACAGCGAACACTGAAGCTTTCTTT.

The genes are TRBV6-1 and TRBJ2-7; tentatively, D is TRBD1 (6 bases). Germline V CDR1 and CDR2: MNHNS, SASEGT. Deletions cut 7 bases from V and 0 bases from J, with 16 bases between. The CDR3 sequence is 15 residues long. In nucleotides, the CDR3 is TGTGCCAGCAAGATAACGGGACACAGCTCCTACGAGCAGTACTTC. It specifies CASKITGHSSYEQYF.

This clone was recorded at least ten times. The chain employs TRBV4-1 and TRBJ2-7; 9 bases fit TRBD1. The CDR3 is 15 amino acids. Germline V lookup: CDR1 MGHRA, CDR2 YSYEKL. V was clipped by 4 bases and J by 0 bases; unmatched bases: 4. The DNA of the CDR3 is TGCGCCAGCAGCCCGGGACAGGGTCTCTCCTACGAGCAGTACTTC. Translated: CASSPGQGLSYEQYF.

The chain uses TRBV19 and TRBJ2-7, with 8 bases that match TRBD2. Germline CDR1 reads LNHDA; CDR2 reads SQIVND (reference sequence). CDR3 length equals 14 residues. The ends lost 5 bases at V and 6 bases at J; junction bases unmatched: 9. In DNA form, the CDR3 reads TGTGCCAGTAGTCCGATAGCGGGATACGGCGAGCAGTACTTC. This encodes CASSPIAGYGEQYF.

This chain uses TRBV10-3 with TRBJ2-7, with 9 bases that match TRBD2. V shed 4 bases and J 3 bases; nucleotides not matched to a gene: 13. Germline V gene lookup returns CDR1 ENHRY and CDR2 SYGVKD. The CDR3 spans 17 residues. The CDR3 is CAISGVRASGTSYEQYF. In DNA, the CDR3 is TGTGCCATCAGTGGAGTTAGGGCTAGCGGGACGAGCTACGAGCAGTACTTC.

This sequence joins TRBV6-7 and TRBJ1-4; 7 bases fit TRBD1. TRBV6-7 is treated as an ORF (open reading frame) with a function not yet certain. The junction had 11 bases not matched to a gene; V was cut back by 6 bases and J by 4 bases. The CDR3 has 16 amino acids. Here the CDR3 DNA reads TGTGCCAGCAGCACTCGGACAGGCAGGGGTAATGAAAAACTGTTTTTT. It encodes CASSTRTGRGNEKLFF.

The rearrangement joins TRBV5-1 to TRBJ1-1, with D perhaps TRBD1 (5 bases). CDR3 length: 16 amino acids. V was clipped by 4 bases and J by 1 base, with 17 bases between them. Germline CDR1 reads SGHRS; CDR2 reads YFSETQ. CDR3 nucleotides: TGCGCCAGCAGCGCATTGCCTGGACACCAGAACACTGAAGCTTTCTTT. Its protein is CASSALPGHQNTEAFF.

The chain links TRBV5-6 to TRBJ2-7; TRBD2 agrees at 10 bases. The V and J ends lost 2 bases and 7 bases, in that order; junction bases with no gene match: 6. The CDR3 extends over 14 amino acids. CDR1 is SGHDT and CDR2 is YYEEEE in the germline V gene. As DNA, the CDR3 is TGTGCCAGCAGCTTTGGACTAGCGGTTCGGGAGCAGTACTTC. Protein: CASSFGLAVREQYF.

The chain has TRBV7-2 and TRBJ1-2, with unresolved D. V was clipped by 0 bases and J by 0 bases, with 8 bases between them. Per the germline V gene, CDR1 is SGHTA and CDR2 is FQGNSA. CDR3 length equals 15 residues. The DNA for the CDR3 is TGTGCCAGCAGCTTAGCGCGTCGGGCTAACTATGGCTACACCTTC. Encoded protein: CASSLARRANYGYTF.

This chain joins TRBV30 and TRBJ1-4; no clear D gene. There are 13 residues in the CDR3. Germline CDR1 reads GTSNPN; CDR2 reads SVGIG (reference sequence). V shed 5 bases and J shed 4 bases, with 11 bases lying between them. The CDR3 region has the DNA TGTGCCTGGGTGGCCGGGAATAATGAAAAACTGTTTTTT. Translation: CAWVAGNNEKLFF.

V and J are TRBV19 and TRBJ1-4; D possibly corresponds to TRBD1 (6 bases). This CDR3 has 14 amino acids. V lost 5 bases and J lost 5, with 12 bases in between. Germline assignment: CDR1 LNHDA and CDR2 SQIVND (reference sequence). The CDR3 spells CASSDGQLNEKLFF. In nucleotides, the CDR3 is TGTGCCAGTAGTGACGGACAGCTGAATGAAAAACTGTTTTTT.

The V gene is TRBV19, the J gene TRBJ2-1; D is unresolved. Germline CDR1 LNHDA, CDR2 SQIVND (reference sequence). Between the trimmed V and J ends, which lost 1 base and 1 base, there was a span of 8 bases. The CDR3 covers 15 residues. CDR3 sequence reads: CASSIGQWSYNEQFF. CDR3 DNA sequence: TGTGCCAGTAGTATAGGGCAATGGTCCTACAATGAGCAGTTCTTC.